In its sample, the clone carrying this T cell receptor (beta chain) was seen once. This CDR3 spans 14 amino acids. The germline gives CDR1 MNHEY, CDR2 SMNVEV (reference sequence). This sample was taken from a study of cytomegalovirus exposure and HLA in healthy donors. The PCR was carried out with 60 Vbeta primers and 13 Jbeta primers. Sequencing used immunoSEQ multiplex PCR; TCRdb keeps in-frame clones, though not all of them. The data contain roughly 150,000 clones, nearly 70% of them singletons. Material for sequencing was PBMCs. The sequence came from a young man in good health and CMV-seropositive. The chain recombines TRBV27 with TRBJ2-5, with TRBD1 matching 7 bases. Judging by the DNA end, TRBJ2-7 fits better; the J call may be wrong. CDR3 DNA: TGTGCCAGCAGTTCGAGGGGGCTAGCCTACGAGCAGTACTTC. Protein: CASSSRGLAYEQYF.